These 20 T cell receptor beta chains share one sample of origin, sequenced in a study of blood T cell repertoires in COVID-19. Only in-frame clones appear in the TCRdb table, and some are missing; sequencing was by immunoSEQ multiplex PCR. The sample gives some 280,000 clones, around 90% of which show up once; less than 0.95% is in the top ten. The material sequenced was peripheral blood. The receptors were sampled from a woman in her 40s who had recovered from COVID-19.

This clone was seen a handful of times. The chain combines TRBV30 with TRBJ2-3; D is possibly TRBD1 (6 bases). Germline V gives CDR1 GTSNPN, CDR2 SVGIG (reference sequence). This CDR3 is 13 amino acids long. V was cut by 5 bases and J by 4 bases, with 13 bases left in between. CDR3 nucleotide sequence: TGTGCCTGGCGTCGACAGGCCGCAGATACGCAGTATTTT. It codes for CAWRRQAADTQYF.

The genes are TRBV24-1 and TRBJ1-1, with TRBD1 as a possible D gene (5 bases). Trimming stripped 3 bases from V and 5 bases from J, with 15 bases between. The germline V gene encodes CDR1 KGHDR and CDR2 SFDVKD. The CDR3 is 15 amino acids. This chain's CDR3 is CATSDAKGSGTEAFF. DNA of the CDR3: TGTGCCACCAGTGATGCAAAGGGGTCCGGAACTGAAGCTTTCTTT.

This clone showed up just once. The CDR3 nucleotides are TGCGCCAGCAGCCAAGATTTCGGGATTAATTCACCCCTCCACTTT. Its translation is CASSQDFGINSPLHF. The V gene is TRBV4-1, the J gene TRBJ1-6; D is ambiguous. CDR1 and CDR2 from the germline V gene are MGHRA and YSYEKL. Trimming left V 0 bases short and J 6 bases short, with 9 bases between. CDR3 size: 15 residues.

The chain employs TRBV6-5 and TRBJ2-7; perhaps TRBD2 as D (6 bases). Looked up from germline, CDR1 is MNHEY and CDR2 is SVGAGI. Trimming shortened V by 7 bases and J by 1 base, and 17 bases separated the two germline ends. The CDR3 runs 15 residues. CDR3 protein: CASTNAGTASYEQYF. DNA for the CDR3: TGTGCCAGCACCAATGCCGGGACTGCATCCTACGAGCAGTACTTC.

J is TRBJ2-5 and V is TRBV2, with D perhaps TRBD1 (5 bases). Germline loops: CDR1 SNHLY, CDR2 FYNNEI. The CDR3 sequence is 13 residues long. V lost 1 base to trimming and J lost 5 bases, with 8 bases between them. Written as DNA, the CDR3 is TGTGCCAGCAGTGAAGTGACAGCGGAGACCCAGTACTTC. Protein product: CASSEVTAETQYF. Full variable domain (missing parts from reference TRBV2 and TRBJ2-5): EPEVTQTPSHQVTQMGQEVILRCVPISNHLYFYWYRQILGQKVEFLVSFYNNEISEKSEIFDDQFSVERPDGSNFTLKIRSTKLEDSAMYFCASSEVTAETQYFGPGTRLLVL.

This chain connects TRBV21-1 to TRBJ2-5; the D call of TRBD1 is as the table states it, not checked on the DNA. TRBV21-1 corresponds to a pseudogene. The CDR3 length is 15 residues. Here the CDR3 DNA reads TGTGCCAGCAGCAAATCCCATCCGACACGGGAGACCCAGTACTTC. Amino acid sequence: CASSKSHPTRETQYF.

The chain uses TRBV30 and TRBJ2-1; 7 positions match TRBD2. The junction had 5 bases not matched to a gene; V was cut back by 5 bases and J by 4 bases. This CDR3 has 13 amino acids. Germline CDR1 reads GTSNPN; CDR2 reads SVGIG (reference sequence). For the CDR3, the DNA is TGTGCCTGGGGGGGAGGGGCTTACAATGAGCAGTTCTTC. Translating it yields CAWGGGAYNEQFF.

The chain has TRBV28 and TRBJ2-7, with TRBD2 matching over 16 bases. V lost 6 bases to trimming and J lost 2 bases; unmatched junction nucleotides: 7. Germline V CDR1 and CDR2: MDHEN, SYDVKM. This CDR3 is built from 17 residues. The CDR3 sequence: CASSPLGLAGGPYEQYF. In DNA, the CDR3 is TGTGCCAGCAGCCCCCTGGGACTAGCGGGAGGGCCCTACGAGCAGTACTTC.

The J gene is TRBJ1-1, the V gene TRBV27; TRBD1 aligns across 8 bases. Germline CDR1 MNHEY, CDR2 SMNVEV (reference sequence). The V and J ends lost 5 bases and 2 bases, in that order; junction bases with no gene match: 13. This CDR3 spans 17 amino acids. CDR3: CASSPYLGQGPNTEAFF. In DNA, the CDR3 is TGTGCCAGCAGTCCATACCTCGGACAGGGACCTAACACTGAAGCTTTCTTT.

The chain combines TRBV7-9 with TRBJ2-2; 7 nucleotides line up with TRBD1. Germline loops: CDR1 SEHNR, CDR2 FQNEAQ (reference sequence). J was trimmed by 2 bases and V by 1 base; bases with no gene match: 4. The CDR3 is 16 residues long. Written as DNA, the CDR3 is TGTGCCAGCAGCTTAGGGGACAGCCTTAACACCGGGGAGCTGTTTTTT. Translation: CASSLGDSLNTGELFF. Complete variable domain (other parts from reference TRBV7-9 and TRBJ2-2): DTGVSQNPRHKITKRGQNVTFRCDPISEHNRLYWYRQTLGQGPEFLTYFQNEAQLEKSRLLSDRFSAERPKGSFSTLEIQRTEQGDSAMYLCASSLGDSLNTGELFFGEGSRLTVL.

In nucleotides, the CDR3 is TGTGCCAGTAGTATAACCACAGGGACTATTAGTCAGCCCCAGCATTTT. Translated: CASSITTGTISQPQHF. J is TRBJ1-5 and V is TRBV19; TRBD1 is a possible D gene (6 bases). V was clipped by 2 bases and J by 6 bases, with 17 bases between them. This CDR3 comprises 16 residues. The germline V gene has CDR1 LNHDA and CDR2 SQIVND (reference sequence).

This clone came up once. V gene TRBV7-8 combines with J gene TRBJ2-7; maybe TRBD2 (6 bases). From germline, CDR1 is SGHVS and CDR2 FQNEAQ. There are 15 residues in the CDR3. The ends were cut back, 0 bases at V and 0 bases at J, with 9 bases in the middle. The CDR3 here is CASSLAPGASYEQYF. The CDR3 DNA sequence: TGTGCCAGCAGCTTAGCGCCGGGAGCCTCCTACGAGCAGTACTTC.

This clone was seen a single time. The rearrangement joins TRBV19 to TRBJ1-1; D not certain. From germline, CDR1 is LNHDA and CDR2 SQIVND (reference sequence). CDR3 length: 13 amino acids. The V end lost 3 bases, the J end lost 2 bases, and 7 bases lay between the germline ends. CDR3 DNA: TGTGCCAGTAGTATGTCGGGTAACACTGAAGCTTTCTTT. It codes for CASSMSGNTEAFF.

CDR3 sequence: CASSRGQGRDEQFF. The CDR3 DNA reads TGCGCCAGCAGCAGGGGACAGGGGCGGGATGAGCAGTTCTTC. The chain uses TRBV5-1 and TRBJ2-1; 10 bases are shared with TRBD1. J gave up 8 bases and V 4 bases, and 6 bases lay outside the gene matches. This CDR3 is 14 amino acids long. The germline gives CDR1 SGHRS, CDR2 YFSETQ. Drawing the rest from reference TRBV5-1 and TRBJ2-1, the complete variable domain is KAGVTQTPRYLIKTRGQQVTLSCSPISGHRSVSWYQQTPGQGLQFLFEYFSETQRNKGNFPGRFSGRQFSNSRSEMNVSTLELGDSALYLCASSRGQGRDEQFFGPGTRLTVL.

J is TRBJ2-3 and V is TRBV10-3, with TRBD1 matching over 10 bases. With V trimmed by 0 bases and J by 4 bases, 4 bases remained unmatched. Germline V gene lookup returns CDR1 ENHRY and CDR2 SYGVKD. There are 16 residues in the CDR3. The CDR3 DNA reads as TGTGCCATCAGTGAGTCGACGGGACAGGGGCCAGATACGCAGTATTTT. As protein: CAISESTGQGPDTQYF.

The rearrangement links TRBV3-1 (or the pseudogene TRBV3-2) to TRBJ2-1; 10 nucleotides agree with TRBD1. Trimming took 0 bases from V and 10 from J; bases not matched to a gene: 3. Germline CDR1 reads LGHDT; CDR2 reads YNNKEL (reference sequence). The CDR3 is 14 residues long. CDR3 in amino acids: CASSQDLTGGEQFF. CDR3 nucleotide sequence: TGTGCCAGCAGCCAAGATCTGACAGGGGGCGAGCAGTTCTTC.

This chain links TRBV19 with TRBJ2-3, with D possibly matching TRBD2 (6 bases). This CDR3 is built from 15 residues. Germline lookup yields CDR1 LNHDA and CDR2 SQIVND (reference sequence). The V end was cut by 5 bases, the J end by 3 bases, with 15 bases between. The CDR3 reads CASSAGHRATDTQYF. The DNA of the CDR3 is TGTGCCAGTAGTGCGGGGCATAGGGCGACAGATACGCAGTATTTT.

The chain is built from TRBV21-1 and TRBJ2-7; the table gives TRBD1 as D, unverified against the DNA. TRBV21-1 is a pseudogene. This CDR3 is built from 15 residues. The DNA of the CDR3 is TGTGCCAGCAGCAAAGATACGGGACAGTCCTACGAGCAGTACTTC. As protein: CASSKDTGQSYEQYF.

The chain has TRBV5-1 and TRBJ2-3; TRBD2 matches at 7 bases. This CDR3 spans 15 amino acids. The germline V gene has CDR1 SGHRS and CDR2 YFSETQ. V lost 3 bases and J lost 5; bases outside the gene matches: 9. In DNA, the CDR3 is TGCGCCAGCAGCTCCCCCCCTAGCGGAGGAGATACGCAGTATTTT. The encoded protein is CASSSPPSGGDTQYF.

This chain uses TRBV14 with TRBJ1-5, with a weak D call TRBD1 (5 bases). This CDR3 is 14 amino acids long. Trimming removed 3 bases from V and 3 bases from J, with 9 bases in between. Germline V gene lookup returns CDR1 SGHDN and CDR2 FVKESK. CDR3 nucleotide sequence: TGTGCCAGCAGCCATTCAGGGAACAATCAGCCCCAGCATTTT. The encoded protein is CASSHSGNNQPQHF. Using reference TRBV14 and TRBJ1-5 for the parts outside the CDR3, the full variable domain is EAGVTQFPSHSVIEKGQTVTLRCDPISGHDNLYWYRRVMGKEIKFLLHFVKESKQDESGMPNNRFLAERTGGTYSTLKVQPAELEDSGVYFCASSHSGNNQPQHFGDGTRLSIL.